This T cell receptor beta chain was observed in a study of blood T cell repertoires in COVID-19. Study-level information: Spain, Italy and the United States supplied samples that represented acute and convalescent COVID-19. Sample material is recorded as cDNA or gDNA derived from T cells, B-cell-depleted T cells, or PBMCs.

In the source study's methods: Amplification from reference gene primers served as the basis for estimated nucleated cell counts. The assay was immunoSEQ multiplex PCR, and TCRdb's table has in-frame clones only and misses some. The D gene and trimming were derived from the DNA, and the V and J assignments and clone size from that table. The table lists roughly 200,000 clones, 75% to 90% of them singletons. A single count supports this clone. This clonotype originated in a man aged 60 to 69 with acute or convalescent COVID-19. Sequences were obtained from peripheral blood.

The CDR3 loop reads CASTPRQNYGYTF. The CDR3 coding sequence is TGTGCCAGCACCCCAAGACAGAACTATGGCTACACCTTC. The chain recombines TRBV3-1 (or the pseudogene TRBV3-2) with TRBJ1-2, with D possibly TRBD1 on 5 matching bases. From germline, CDR1 is LGHDT and CDR2 YNNKEL (reference sequence). This CDR3 has 13 residues. Trimming cost V 7 bases and J 2 bases, with 11 bases left between them.